This T cell receptor beta chain came from a study of PD-L1 blockade in urothelial cancer. At the level of the study: Before enrollment, 0 to 3 chemotherapy regimens had been given to patients. Blood-derived samples held a median approximately 150,000 T cells.

The CDR3 has 14 residues. The germline CDR1 and CDR2 sequences are SEHNR and FQNEAQ (reference sequence). The V end was cut by 3 bases, the J end by 0 bases, with 9 bases between. Every PCR got spiked synthetic TCR analog templates. Generated by immunoSEQ multiplex PCR, the TCRdb table keeps only in-frame clones and is missing some. Here the sample spans about 32,000 clones, about nine tenths being singletons. Locally advanced or metastatic urothelial carcinoma affected all patients. The V call is TRBV7-9, the J call TRBJ2-7; D perhaps matches TRBD2 (5 bases). The receptor was derived from a man aged 50 to 60 with urothelial cancer. The sample here was PBMCs, taken around atezolizumab (anti-PD-L1) treatment. As DNA, the CDR3 is TGTGCCAGCAGCTTCGTCGGGGACTCCTACGAGCAGTACTTC. It yields the protein CASSFVGDSYEQYF.